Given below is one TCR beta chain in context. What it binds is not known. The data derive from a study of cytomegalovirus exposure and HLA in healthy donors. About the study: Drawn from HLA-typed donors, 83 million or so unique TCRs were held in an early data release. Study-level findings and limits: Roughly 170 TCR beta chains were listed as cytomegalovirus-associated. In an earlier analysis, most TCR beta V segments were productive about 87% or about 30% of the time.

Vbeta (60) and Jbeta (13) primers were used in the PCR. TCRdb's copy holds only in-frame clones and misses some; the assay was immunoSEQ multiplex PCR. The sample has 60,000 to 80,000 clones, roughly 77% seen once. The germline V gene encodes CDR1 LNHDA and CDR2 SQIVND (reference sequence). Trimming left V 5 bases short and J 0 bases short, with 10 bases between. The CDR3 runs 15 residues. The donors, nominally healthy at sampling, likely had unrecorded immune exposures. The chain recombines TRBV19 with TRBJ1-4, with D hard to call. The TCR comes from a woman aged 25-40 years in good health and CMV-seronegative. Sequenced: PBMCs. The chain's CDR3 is CASSLSLATNEKLFF. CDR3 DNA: TGTGCCAGTAGTCTCTCACTGGCAACTAATGAAAAACTGTTTTTT.